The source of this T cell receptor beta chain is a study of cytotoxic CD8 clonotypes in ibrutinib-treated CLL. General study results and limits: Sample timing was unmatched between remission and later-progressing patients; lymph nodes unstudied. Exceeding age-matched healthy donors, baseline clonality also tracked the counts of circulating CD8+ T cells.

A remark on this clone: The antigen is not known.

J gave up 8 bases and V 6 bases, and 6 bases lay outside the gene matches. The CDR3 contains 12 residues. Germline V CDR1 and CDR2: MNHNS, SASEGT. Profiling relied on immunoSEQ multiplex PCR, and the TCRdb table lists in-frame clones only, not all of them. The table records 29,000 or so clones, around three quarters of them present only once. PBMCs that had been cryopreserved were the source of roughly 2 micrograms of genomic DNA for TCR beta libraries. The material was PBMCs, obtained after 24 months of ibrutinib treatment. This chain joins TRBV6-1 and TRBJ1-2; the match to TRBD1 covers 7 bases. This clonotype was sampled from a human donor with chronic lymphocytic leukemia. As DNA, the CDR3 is TGTGCCAGCAGGCACCACAGGGGCGGCTACACCTTC. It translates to CASRHHRGGYTF.